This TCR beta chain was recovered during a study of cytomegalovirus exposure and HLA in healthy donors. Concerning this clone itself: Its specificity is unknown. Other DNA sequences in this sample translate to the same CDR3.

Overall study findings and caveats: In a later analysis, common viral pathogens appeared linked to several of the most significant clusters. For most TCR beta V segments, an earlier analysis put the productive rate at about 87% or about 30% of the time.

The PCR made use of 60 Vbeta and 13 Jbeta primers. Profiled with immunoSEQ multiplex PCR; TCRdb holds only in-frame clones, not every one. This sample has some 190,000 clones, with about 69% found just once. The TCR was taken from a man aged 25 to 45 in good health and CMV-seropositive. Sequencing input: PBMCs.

CDR3 region: CASSLARGTGELFF. CDR3 DNA: TGTGCCAGCAGCTTAGCCCGGGGCACCGGGGAGCTGTTTTTT. This chain connects TRBV7-2 to TRBJ2-2; a weak D match, TRBD2 (5 bases). Trimming pared 0 bases from V and 4 bases from J, leaving 6 bases between. Germline lookup yields CDR1 SGHTA and CDR2 FQGNSA. The CDR3 extends over 14 amino acids.